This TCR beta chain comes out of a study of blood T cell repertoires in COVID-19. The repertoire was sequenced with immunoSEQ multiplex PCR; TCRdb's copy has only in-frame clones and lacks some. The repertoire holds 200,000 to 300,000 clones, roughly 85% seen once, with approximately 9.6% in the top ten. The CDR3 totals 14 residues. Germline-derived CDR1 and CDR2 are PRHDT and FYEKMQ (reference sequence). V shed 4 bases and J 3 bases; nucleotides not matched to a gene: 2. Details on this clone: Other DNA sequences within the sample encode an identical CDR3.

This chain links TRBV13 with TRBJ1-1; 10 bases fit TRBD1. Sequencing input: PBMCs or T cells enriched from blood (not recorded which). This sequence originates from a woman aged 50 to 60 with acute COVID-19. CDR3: CASSSDRGHTEAFF. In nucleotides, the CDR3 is TGTGCCAGCAGCTCCGACAGGGGGCACACTGAAGCTTTCTTT.